This T cell receptor (beta chain) was captured by sequencing in a study of blood T cell repertoires in COVID-19. Authors' analysis steps: Amplified reference gene primers provided the basis for estimating nucleated cell counts. TCRdb's table, derived via immunoSEQ multiplex PCR, lists solely in-frame clones and lacks some. That table is the source of V, J and clone size, and D and trimming were worked out from the DNA. The repertoire has about 170,000 clones, about 90% of them found once; the top ten carry 0.95% to 1.5%. This clone has just one count. V was shortened by 6 bases and J by 3 bases, with 9 bases between the two germline ends. The CDR3 covers 13 residues.

The chain is built from TRBV12-3 or TRBV12-4 and TRBJ1-3; no firm D call. The origin of this receptor is a human donor with acute COVID-19. The donor label of this sample is uncertain. The sample consisted of PBMCs or T cells enriched from blood (not recorded which). The CDR3 is CASSPPVGNTIYF. For the CDR3, the DNA is TGTGCCAGCAGCCCTCCAGTTGGAAACACCATATATTTT.